This entry is about one TCR beta chain. The V gene lost 5 bases and the J gene lost 0 bases, with 14 bases spanning the gap. Per the germline V gene, CDR1 is SQVTM and CDR2 is ANQGSEA. The CDR3 has 14 residues. Per the study methods: Estimation of nucleated cell counts relied on the amplification of reference gene primers. Produced via immunoSEQ multiplex PCR; TCRdb's table is partial and in-frame only. That table furnishes V, J and clone size, whereas the DNA furnished D and trimming. The profile covers about 43,000 clones, with over 75% appearing a single time and roughly a quarter taken by the ten largest. This entry comes from a study of blood T cell repertoires in COVID-19. Study overall: COVID-19 samples from acute and convalescent phases originated in the United States, Italy and Spain. T cells, B-cell-depleted T cells, or PBMCs supplied cDNA or gDNA.

This sequence was found in a woman aged 60-70 years with acute or convalescent COVID-19. Sequenced sample: peripheral blood. The gene calls are TRBV29-1 and TRBJ2-7; D is undetermined. The CDR3 bases are TGCAGCGTTAGTTCAGGCGTAAGCTCCTACGAGCAGTACTTC. Protein: CSVSSGVSSYEQYF.